This T cell receptor (beta chain) was retrieved from a study of early stage breast cancer tumors. At the level of the study: About 8 ER+/PR+/HER2- tumors were invasive ductal; a few were invasive lobular. Roughly 9.6-fold was the mean read coverage per sample. Study results and caveats: Blood repertoires resembled normal breast more than tumor.

This table comes from immunoSEQ multiplex PCR, and its TCRdb copy is limited to in-frame clones, with some not included. The top ten clones hold 3% to 3.5% of a sample with roughly 56,000 clones, about 80% of them seen once. With regard to this clone: The antigen remains unidentified.

This sequence originates from a person younger than 45 with breast cancer. Material: blood.

The CDR3 loop is CASSRDSPNYGYTF. The CDR3 DNA reads TGTGCCAGTAGCCGGGACAGCCCTAACTATGGCTACACCTTC. The chain combines TRBV19 with TRBJ1-2; 7 nucleotides match TRBD1. This CDR3 region has 14 residues. Germline V gene data show CDR1 as LNHDA and CDR2 as SQIVND (reference sequence). With V trimmed by 6 bases and J by 0 bases, 4 bases remained unmatched.